The T cell receptor (beta chain) under discussion was sequenced for a study of blood T cells in healthy people across ages. This clonotype appeared many times. The authors ran a second PCR of roughly 6 to 12 cycles using a sample-barcoded 5' primer and a J-beta primer mix. TCRdb independently ran MiXCR on the 5' RACE reads; one entry per CDR3 protein. The sample holds around 990,000 distinct CDR3 sequences, around 27% seen once. Samples each had at least 6 micrograms of total RNA extracted. The V gene end was trimmed by 3 bases and the J gene end by 5 bases; junction bases not matched to a gene: 6. Germline V gene sequence: CDR1 SGHRS, CDR2 YFSETQ. This CDR3 comprises 16 residues. A further study also used this sample, focusing on T cells of mothers and their children.

The source material was blood. V is TRBV5-1 and J is TRBJ2-5, with TRBD2 matching over 14 bases. The origin of this receptor is a girl aged 2-9 years in good health. The CDR3 DNA reads TGCGCCAGCAGCTCGGGACTAGCGGGGGCCAAGGAGACCCAGTACTTC. Translation: CASSSGLAGAKETQYF.